These 9 T cell receptor beta chains came from one sample sequenced in a study of post-analysis software for immune sequencing data. Incorporated into the TCR beta cDNA libraries were unique molecular identifiers, which served to reduce PCR and sequencing biases. TCRdb re-called the PCR reads through MiXCR, storing one row per CDR3 protein. Of hundreds of thousands of distinct CDR3 sequences listed, roughly half are singletons. For these TCRs, the target antigens are not known. General study points: Patients carried roughly five TRBV segments more frequently than controls did, and TRBV5-6, TRBV5-1 and TRBV20-1 were among them.

Source material: blood. The receptors were gathered from a girl between 5 and 17 years old with multiple sclerosis.

The V call is TRBV7-6, the J call TRBJ1-1; TRBD1 agrees at 10 bases. Per germline, CDR1 SGHVS and CDR2 FNYEAQ. The CDR3 extends over 17 amino acids. V shed 3 bases and J 0 bases; nucleotides not matched to a gene: 7. DNA for the CDR3: TGTGCCAGCAGCTTCGACAGGGGGCTTCGGGTGAACACTGAAGCTTTCTTT. It yields the protein CASSFDRGLRVNTEAFF. The variable domain in full, completed from reference TRBV7-6 and TRBJ1-1, reads GAGVSQSPRYKVTKRGQDVALRCDPISGHVSLYWYRQALGQGPEFLTYFNYEAQQDKSGLPNDRFSAERPEGSISTLTIQRTEQRDSAMYRCASSFDRGLRVNTEAFFGQGTRLTVV.

The CDR3 loop is CASSKGEVLYGYTF. The CDR3 bases are TGTGCCAGCAGCAAAGGGGAAGTCCTCTATGGCTACACCTTC. The chain has TRBV21-1 and TRBJ1-2. TRBV21-1 is classified as a pseudogene. The length of the CDR3 is 14 residues.

Written as DNA, the CDR3 is TGCAGTGCCTCGACAGGCATCTATGAAAAACTGTTTTTT. Translated, it gives CSASTGIYEKLFF. The chain has TRBV20-1 and TRBJ1-4; weak D call: TRBD1 (6 bases). CDR3 size: 13 residues. Trimming left V 6 bases short and J 6 bases short, with 14 bases between. The germline V gene has CDR1 DFQATT and CDR2 SNEGSKA (reference sequence).

This rearrangement joins TRBV12-3 or TRBV12-4 to TRBJ2-4; 9 bases map to TRBD1. V trimming: 5 bases; J trimming: 4 bases; junction bases outside the gene matches: 6. The length of the CDR3 is 15 residues. CDR3: CASSPGGQGKNIQYF. The DNA of the CDR3 is TGTGCCAGCAGTCCAGGGGGACAGGGTAAAAACATTCAGTACTTC.

The CDR3 reads CASSQTWTHTEAFF. For the CDR3, the DNA is TGTGCCAGCAGCCAGACCTGGACGCACACTGAAGCTTTCTTT. The gene calls are TRBV14 and TRBJ1-1; D unresolved. CDR1 SGHDN and CDR2 FVKESK come from the germline V gene. The CDR3 totals 14 residues. The germline V and J ends were trimmed by 3 bases and 3 bases, with 11 bases remaining between them.

The genes are TRBV20-1 and TRBJ2-4; 9 bases agree with TRBD1. The last part of the DNA fits TRBJ2-7 better; the J call may be wrong. CDR3 length: 14 amino acids. Germline assignment: CDR1 DFQATT and CDR2 SNEGSKA (reference sequence). The CDR3 here is CSAGKGQGLYEQYF. CDR3 bases: TGCAGTGCGGGAAAAGGACAGGGGCTTTACGAGCAGTACTTC.

This chain joins TRBV7-3 and TRBJ1-1; no clear D. Trimming pared 0 bases from V and 3 bases from J, leaving 14 bases between. The CDR3 loop spans 16 amino acids. Germline CDR1 SGHTA, CDR2 FQGTGA. DNA of the CDR3: TGTGCCAGCAGCTTAACTGTGAGGATTGCGGACACTGAAGCTTTCTTT. As protein: CASSLTVRIADTEAFF.

This chain uses TRBV5-1 with TRBJ2-1; TRBD2 matches 8 bases. Germline values: CDR1 SGHRS, CDR2 YFSETQ. This CDR3 is 16 amino acids long. Germline trimming cut 0 bases from V and 8 bases from J; bases unmatched to any gene: 10. In nucleotides, the CDR3 is TGCGCCAGCAGCTTGGCCGTCTCGGGACTAGTCTATGAGCAGTTCTTC. It is translated as CASSLAVSGLVYEQFF.

This clonotype appeared a few times. The chain carries TRBV5-1 and TRBJ2-1; 11 bases are a match to TRBD2. The CDR3 runs 14 residues. Unmatched junction bases numbered 4, after V lost 0 bases and J lost 11 bases. Per germline, CDR1 SGHRS and CDR2 YFSETQ. The DNA of the CDR3 is TGCGCCAGCAGCTTGGTACTAGCGGGGGATCAGCAGTTCTTC. It translates to CASSLVLAGDQQFF.